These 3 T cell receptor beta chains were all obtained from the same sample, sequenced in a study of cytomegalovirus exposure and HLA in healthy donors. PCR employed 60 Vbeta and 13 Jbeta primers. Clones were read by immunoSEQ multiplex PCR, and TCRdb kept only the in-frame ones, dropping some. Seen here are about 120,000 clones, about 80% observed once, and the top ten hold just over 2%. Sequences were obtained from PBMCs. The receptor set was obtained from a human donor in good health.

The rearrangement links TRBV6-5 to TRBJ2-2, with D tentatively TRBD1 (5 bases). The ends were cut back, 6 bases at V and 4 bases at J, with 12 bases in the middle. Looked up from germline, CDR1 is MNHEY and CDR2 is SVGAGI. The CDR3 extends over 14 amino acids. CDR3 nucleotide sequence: TGTGCCAGCAGCAGGGTATTTGGCACCGGGGAGCTGTTTTTT. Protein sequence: CASSRVFGTGELFF.

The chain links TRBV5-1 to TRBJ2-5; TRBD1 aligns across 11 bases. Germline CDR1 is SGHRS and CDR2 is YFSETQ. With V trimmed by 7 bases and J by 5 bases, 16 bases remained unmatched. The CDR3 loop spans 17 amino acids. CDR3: CASGHYVGQGGRETQYF. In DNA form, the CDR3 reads TGCGCCAGCGGACATTACGTGGGACAGGGGGGCAGGGAGACCCAGTACTTC.

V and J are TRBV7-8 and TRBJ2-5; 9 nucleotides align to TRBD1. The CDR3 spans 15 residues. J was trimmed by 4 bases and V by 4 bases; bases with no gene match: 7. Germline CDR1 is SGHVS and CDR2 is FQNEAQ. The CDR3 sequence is CASSSTGTGRETQYF. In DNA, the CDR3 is TGTGCCAGCAGCTCCACCGGGACAGGGAGAGAGACCCAGTACTTC.